The entry that follows covers one TCR beta chain sequence. As yet, its antigen is unknown. These data are taken from a study of cytomegalovirus exposure and HLA in healthy donors. Study in general: An earlier analysis found 95 million to 140 million unique TCR beta sequences from 150 million to 200 million T cells.

Study-level findings and limits: V segments that were indistinguishable, TRBV6-2 and TRBV6-3 among them, were omitted from analysis.

Germline-derived CDR1 and CDR2 are SGDLS and YYNGEE. The CDR3 is 17 residues long. V lost 3 bases and J lost 0, with 16 bases in between. Researchers ran the PCR with 60 Vbeta and 13 Jbeta primers. Here immunoSEQ multiplex PCR was the method, and the copy in TCRdb shows in-frame clones only, minus some. The data contain about 120,000 clones, around 72% of them singletons. Sequenced sample: PBMCs. This rearrangement joins TRBV9 to TRBJ2-1; TRBD2 might be the D (6 bases). This clonotype was obtained from a woman aged 45-59 years in good health and CMV-seropositive. The CDR3, as DNA: TGTGCCAGCAGCGCCCGTGTCGGGGGACTCTCCTACAATGAGCAGTTCTTC. Amino acid sequence: CASSARVGGLSYNEQFF.